These T cell receptor gamma chains were read from a single sample in a study of human gamma delta and Vdelta1 T cells. TCRdb reanalysed the PCR reads with CATT. The data contain about 3,900 gamma-chain clones, over 15% of them singletons. The antigens for these receptors are not known. The specimen sequenced was Vdelta1 gamma-delta T cells from blood grown in culture (DOT cells). These receptors all come from a human donor in good health. Each CDR3 is given with its conserved first and last residue. Each record gives: J gene, V gene, clone size, CDR3 protein. Clone size is shown for a subset of rows, as once, few, many or a class of expanded clone.

J gene: TRGJ1/TRGJ2; V gene: TRGV2; clone size: large; CDR3 protein: CATWDGPYYKKLF
J gene: TRGJ1/TRGJ2; V gene: TRGV2; clone size: few; CDR3 protein: CATWDVRGYKKLF
J gene: TRGJ1/TRGJ2; V gene: TRGV3; clone size: few; CDR3 protein: CATWDRTSNFYKKLF
J gene: TRGJ1/TRGJ2; V gene: TRGV10; clone size: .; CDR3 protein: CAAWDFGKKLF
J gene: TRGJ1/TRGJ2; V gene: TRGV4; clone size: few; CDR3 protein: CATWDGLGYYKKLF
J gene: TRGJ1/TRGJ2; V gene: TRGV9; clone size: few; CDR3 protein: CALWEPQGKKLF
J gene: TRGJ1/TRGJ2; V gene: TRGV3; clone size: .; CDR3 protein: CATWDRQGVKLF
J gene: TRGJ1/TRGJ2; V gene: TRGV2; clone size: .; CDR3 protein: CATWDGPRPNYYKKLF
J gene: TRGJ1/TRGJ2; V gene: TRGV2; clone size: few; CDR3 protein: CATWDGLGKTKKLF
J gene: TRGJ1/TRGJ2; V gene: TRGV9; clone size: few; CDR3 protein: CALWEVSGLRYKKLF
J gene: TRGJ1/TRGJ2; V gene: TRGV2; clone size: .; CDR3 protein: CATWDGPTEKLF
J gene: TRGJ1/TRGJ2; V gene: TRGV2; clone size: once; CDR3 protein: CATWDGPNDYYKKLF
J gene: TRGJP2; V gene: TRGV2; clone size: few; CDR3 protein: CATWDGRLGSDWIKTF
J gene: TRGJ1/TRGJ2; V gene: TRGV2; clone size: large; CDR3 protein: CATWDGLHKKLF
J gene: TRGJ1/TRGJ2; V gene: TRGV10; clone size: few; CDR3 protein: CAACDLRLF
J gene: TRGJ1/TRGJ2; V gene: TRGV2; clone size: .; CDR3 protein: CATWDGDGLF
J gene: TRGJ1/TRGJ2; V gene: TRGV2; clone size: medium-sized; CDR3 protein: CATWDGRRGKKLF
J gene: TRGJ1/TRGJ2; V gene: TRGV8; clone size: few; CDR3 protein: CATWVINYYKKLF
J gene: TRGJ1/TRGJ2; V gene: TRGV4; clone size: .; CDR3 protein: CATWDGHKKLF
J gene: TRGJ1/TRGJ2; V gene: TRGV4; clone size: medium-sized; CDR3 protein: CATWDGPRRKLF
J gene: TRGJ1/TRGJ2; V gene: TRGV9; clone size: .; CDR3 protein: CALWEVIKKLF
J gene: TRGJ1/TRGJ2; V gene: TRGV4; clone size: .; CDR3 protein: CATWDKSTIYYKKLF
J gene: TRGJ1/TRGJ2; V gene: TRGV8; clone size: .; CDR3 protein: CATWDKGYKKLF